This TCR beta chain was sequenced during a study of CD8 T cells in Susac syndrome. CDR3 size: 15 residues. CDR1 LNHNV and CDR2 YYDKDF come from the germline V gene (reference sequence). V was cut by 3 bases and J by 0 bases, with 12 bases left in between. RNA in amounts of roughly 0.5 to 1 ug was reverse transcribed with random hexamers. A multiplex approach, immunoSEQ multiplex PCR, amplified TCR beta CDR3 across 54 Vbeta and 13 Jbeta. TCRdb reprocessed the immunoSEQ multiplex PCR reads via MiXCR and lists one record per CDR3 protein. The table lists about 210,000 distinct CDR3 sequences, about 96% of them singletons. Sequencing of TCR beta was undertaken in CD8+ and CD4+ T cells derived from blood.

The sample was CD4+ T cells from PBMCs. The genes are TRBV15 and TRBJ2-7; possible D gene TRBD1, 5 bases. This TCR came from a human donor with multiple sclerosis. This CDR3 is CATSRATGRSYEQYF. The CDR3 DNA reads TGTGCCACCAGCAGGGCCACAGGCCGCTCCTACGAGCAGTACTTC.